Sequencing of this TCR beta chain was carried out in a study of OX40 agonist ivuxolimab in advanced cancers. Looking at the study overall: Ivuxolimab, which targeted the costimulatory receptor OX40 (CD134), was an agonistic, fully human IgG2 monoclonal antibody. In the dose-escalation cohort, around four fifths of patients were male, and the mean age was around 60 years, with a range of roughly 20 to 80. The paper reports the monotherapy dose-escalation portion (N of about 54 patients) of the phase I ivuxolimab trial. Patients were allowed to have had prior anti-PD-1, anti-PD-L1 or anti-CTLA-4 therapy, and approximately 39% of the dose-escalation patients had been treated with checkpoint inhibitors. Partial responses occurred in three dose-escalation patients: two with cutaneous melanoma and one with hepatocellular carcinoma. Intravenous ivuxolimab was administered to patients every 2 weeks at six dose levels: 0.01, 0.1, 0.3, 1.5, 3 and 10 mg/kg. The point of sequencing TCRbeta in the periphery was to test whether ivuxolimab changed TCR sequence diversity and drove clonal T-cell expansion. Among the 50 to 55 dose-escalation patients, some 19 had hepatocellular carcinoma, around 15 melanoma, 9 renal cell carcinoma and 9 head and neck cancer. Here is what the overall study found, with its caveats: Partial responders in the 0.1-3.0 mg/kg groups had among the lowest normalized peripheral clonal expansion, especially among CD8+ T cells. The antigen specificity of the peripheral T cells that underwent clonal expansion was not determined. Low levels of normalized T-cell clonal expansion were also seen in some patients who did not respond. After ivuxolimab, expanded clones were on average more numerous among CD8+ T cells than among CD4+ T cells. Clonal expansion of both CD4+ and CD8+ blood T cells was observed from baseline to week 6 at doses 0.1 to 3.0 mg/kg.

For sequencing of the TCRbeta CDR3 region, genomic DNA was extracted from the sorted cells. The immunoSEQ Assay was used for sequencing of TCRbeta CDR3 regions. TCRdb retrieved this table from immuneACCESS and kept in-frame rearrangements only. Not all clones are present; in checked studies, unresolved V genes account for under half, and no reason is known for the remainder. The table for this sample lists more than 45,000 clones; around 79% of them were counted only once. Of the sample, roughly 1.2% is held by the ten largest clones. The junction shows trimming of 10 bases on V and 5 bases on J, and the gene matches do not reach 11 bases of it. Reading the germline V gene gives CDR1 ENHRY and CDR2 SYGVKD. The CDR3 starts with the cysteine, ends with the phenylalanine, and has 13 residues. Kept here is only the CDR3 DNA, which spans 39 bases and is read in frame from base 1. Patients with a history of autoimmune disease or receiving systemic immunosuppression were excluded from the trial. Peripheral blood for TCR sequencing was collected from all dose cohorts at baseline, on cycle 4 day 1, and on cycle 7 day 1. The samples were taken from a phase I, first-in-human, multicenter, open-label dose-escalation trial of ivuxolimab. Adults with locally advanced or metastatic melanoma, renal cell, hepatocellular, or head and neck squamous cell carcinoma were enrolled in the trial. Before TCR sequencing, CD4+ T cells and CD8+ T cells were sorted from peripheral blood as separate populations.

A note on this clone: No antigen is known for it. It has no much larger one-base neighbor in the sample; base qualities were not kept.

The chain joins TRBV10-3 to TRBJ2-7, with 7 junctional bases fitting TRBD1. The starting material was CD4+ or CD8+ T cells sorted from blood, obtained in a trial of the OX40 agonist ivuxolimab. The TCR originated in an adult with an advanced solid tumor such as melanoma, head and neck, liver or kidney cancer. The CDR3 has the sequence CASSGTEVNEQYF. The sequence in DNA is TGTGCCAGTTCCGGGACAGAGGTCAACGAGCAGTACTTC.